This T cell receptor beta chain was retrieved from a study of T cell clonotyping in hematopoietic cell transplantation. Study-wide findings and caveats: No sorting was done, leaving CD4 and CD8 contributions mixed.

To note about this clone: Antigen: not known.

This CDR3 region has 14 residues. Germline V gene sequence: CDR1 SGHRS, CDR2 YFSETQ. Trimming took 2 bases from V and 7 from J, leaving 15 bases between them. This sample's time point: recipient sample about 28 days before transplant, after cytoreduction. TCRdb keeps only in-frame clones here, not all; method: immunoSEQ multiplex PCR. The sample has approximately 30,000 clones, about four fifths seen once. This clonotype was sampled from a man between 35 and 55 years old with acute myeloid leukemia. Some clones in this sample may be carry-over from other donors' samples. V usage is TRBV5-1 and J usage is TRBJ1-2; no reliable D call. The sequences come from peripheral blood mononuclear cells, collected before stem cell transplant. The CDR3 is CASSFQPGVAGYTF. The CDR3 DNA sequence: TGCGCCAGCAGCTTCCAGCCAGGAGTTGCTGGCTACACCTTC. The whole variable domain, remainder taken from reference TRBV5-1 and TRBJ1-2, is KAGVTQTPRYLIKTRGQQVTLSCSPISGHRSVSWYQQTPGQGLQFLFEYFSETQRNKGNFPGRFSGRQFSNSRSEMNVSTLELGDSALYLCASSFQPGVAGYTFGSGTRLTVV.